The 4 T cell receptor beta chains reported below all come from one sample, sequenced in a study of blood T cell repertoires in COVID-19. Here immunoSEQ multiplex PCR was the method, and the copy in TCRdb shows in-frame clones only, minus some. The sample includes 190,000 or so clones, around 87% of them seen just once. Sequences were obtained from peripheral blood. The origin of the receptors is a man aged 35 to 55 with active or convalescent COVID-19.

The chain couples TRBV7-9 to TRBJ1-4, with D maybe TRBD1 (5 bases). The CDR3 length is 17 residues. V was shortened by 4 bases and J by 0 bases, with 15 bases between the two germline ends. Germline CDR1 is SEHNR and CDR2 is FQNEAQ (reference sequence). The CDR3 DNA reads as TGTGCCAGCAGCTCCCCTCCACAGGATCCAACTAATGAAAAACTGTTTTTT. It codes for CASSSPPQDPTNEKLFF.

The count of this clone is one. The chain uses TRBV19 and TRBJ2-7; D perhaps matches TRBD2 (5 bases). CDR1 and CDR2 (germline): LNHDA, SQIVND (reference sequence). This CDR3 region has 15 residues. The V end lost 3 bases, the J end lost 1 base, and 13 bases lay between the germline ends. The CDR3 sequence is CASSMGSAGSYEQYF. In DNA, the CDR3 is TGTGCCAGTAGTATGGGGTCGGCGGGTTCCTACGAGCAGTACTTC.

This chain joins TRBV5-6 and TRBJ2-7, with TRBD1 matching over 10 bases. This CDR3 has 15 amino acids. From germline, CDR1 is SGHDT and CDR2 YYEEEE. After removal of 1 base from V and 4 bases from J, the junction contained 5 bases not matched to a gene. CDR3 coding DNA: TGTGCCAGCAGCTTGAAGGGACAGGGGAATTACGAGCAGTACTTC. Protein: CASSLKGQGNYEQYF.

The rearrangement joins TRBV10-1 to TRBJ2-2; possible D gene TRBD2, 5 bases. This CDR3 has 13 amino acids. Trimming took off 8 bases at V and 6 bases at J, with 13 bases between the two ends. Germline CDR1 reads WNHNN; CDR2 reads SYGVQD (reference sequence). The CDR3 nucleotides are TGCGCCAGCGCAGCATCTAGCCCCGGGGAGCTGTTTTTT. Translating gives CASAASSPGELFF.